This is a list of T cell receptor beta chains from one sample in a study of breast tumors, draining lymph nodes, adjacent tissues. TCRdb reprocessed the multiplex PCR reads via MiXCR and lists one record per CDR3 protein. This sample carries more than 10,000 distinct CDR3 sequences, roughly 70% of them seen once, and the ten largest clones take roughly 45%. The sample was tumor-adjacent breast tissue. These receptors all stem from a female donor with breast cancer. Some clones in this sample may be carry-over from other donors' samples. Both conserved end residues are trimmed from each CDR3.

v_call	j_call	cdr3_aa
TRBV5-1	TRBJ2-1	ASSLASSGHPNYNEQF
TRBV6-1	TRBJ1-2	ASSEYGGYT
TRBV7-2	TRBJ2-2	ANSLAMAGELF
TRBV5-5	TRBJ1-6	ASSLFKDFASPLH
TRBV9	TRBJ2-2	ASSVNPGQGTGELF
TRBV29-1	TRBJ1-2	SVDPGDRNYGYT
TRBV7-2	TRBJ2-1	ASSPTGGAYNEQF
TRBV7-9	TRBJ2-7	ASSLGGGSSYEQY
TRBV5-1	TRBJ2-1	ASSLQYNEQF
TRBV9	TRBJ2-3	ASSSPTSGADTQY
TRBV20-1	TRBJ2-1	SARDWGSRSSYNEQF
TRBV27	TRBJ2-7	ASSLGPTSNEQY
TRBV6-5	TRBJ2-2	ASSPPGQNTGELF
TRBV28	TRBJ2-3	ASSLGTDTQY
TRBV7-9	TRBJ2-5	ASSRGDKGETQY
TRBV7-9	TRBJ1-3	ASSLKGSGNTIY
TRBV7-2	TRBJ2-3	ASSLMASSTDTQY
TRBV7-3	TRBJ2-3	ASSLTPGTTDTQY
TRBV12-3/TRBV12-4	TRBJ1-4	ASSFRIRGNEKLF
TRBV20-1	TRBJ2-1	SVERQAYNEQF
TRBV20-1	TRBJ2-7	SADLATGSGEQY
TRBV5-1	TRBJ1-4	ASSPDLPRGEKLF